Included here is one TCR beta chain sequence, with context. Its antigen is undetermined. It was RNA transcripts that yielded the amplified TCR beta CDR3 regions. HTBI primers were the set used in a first-round RT-PCR of the TCR CDR3. TCRdb ran MiXCR on the multiplex PCR reads and lists one entry per CDR3 protein. The sample includes 300,000 to 350,000 distinct CDR3 sequences, roughly a fifth of them seen just once. The definition of stable Graves' hyperthyroidism was no ophthalmopathy progression within 18 months. These data come from a study of T cells in Graves' hyperthyroidism and ophthalmopathy. Study-level results: Blood also held most thyroid clonotypes expanded beyond 0.001.

The CDR3 has 15 residues. V lost 5 bases and J lost 0, with 10 bases in between. Germline V CDR1 and CDR2: SGHDN, FVKESK. The V and J genes are TRBV14 and TRBJ2-2; D is undetermined. Sequencing was done on a sample of blood. This clonotype originated in a woman between 50 and 59 years old with Graves' hyperthyroidism. The CDR3 loop is CASSLTISNTGELFF. DNA of the CDR3: TGTGCCAGCAGCTTGACCATCTCGAACACCGGGGAGCTGTTTTTT.